What follows is one T cell receptor (beta chain) and its context. Original analysis: Reference gene primers were amplified, and this amplification served to estimate nucleated cell counts. The data were produced by immunoSEQ multiplex PCR, yet TCRdb's version contains in-frame clones alone and is incomplete. The DNA was the basis for D and trimming; V, J and clone size are from that table. The table lists about 200,000 clones, 70% to 90% of them singletons. This record belongs to a study of blood T cell repertoires in COVID-19. Turning to the study itself: Donors in the United States, Italy and Spain gave samples during acute or convalescent COVID-19. Sample material is recorded as cDNA or gDNA derived from T cells, B-cell-depleted T cells, or PBMCs.

CDR1 LNHDA and CDR2 SQIVND come from the germline V gene (reference sequence). Trimming took 4 bases from V and 4 from J; bases not matched to a gene: 4. This CDR3 is built from 15 residues. The sequencing sample was made of peripheral blood. The V and J genes are TRBV19 and TRBJ2-2, with 9 bases aligning to TRBD2. This sequence originates from a woman aged 45-59 years with acute or convalescent COVID-19. The CDR3 here is CASSNLAGSTGELFF. The CDR3 DNA reads as TGTGCCAGTAGTAACCTAGCGGGAAGCACCGGGGAGCTGTTTTTT.